This TCR beta chain was profiled in a study of cytomegalovirus exposure and HLA in healthy donors. Study-level results: It was likely that a cluster of highly shared sequence variants was a sequencing artifact. Later analysis indicated greater clonal expansion among HLA-associated TCR beta chains than among equally common other chains. Most TCR sequences were rare, but some public TCRs occurred in many donors. TCR beta sequences reportedly predicted most subjects' HLA-A and HLA-B alleles accurately.

With regard to this clone: The antigen remains unidentified.

V trimming: 4 bases; J trimming: 3 bases; junction bases outside the gene matches: 15. CDR1 and CDR2 (germline): LNHDA, SQIVND (reference sequence). CDR3 length equals 19 residues. The PCR was carried out with 60 Vbeta primers and 13 Jbeta primers. Assay used: immunoSEQ multiplex PCR; TCRdb lists only in-frame clones, some missing. Of 170,000 or so clones in the sample, more than 80% are singletons; the top ten hold around 0.69%. The chain combines TRBV19 with TRBJ2-2, with 9 bases fitting TRBD1. The clonotype was recovered from a boy younger than 18 in good health and CMV-seronegative. Material: PBMCs. The CDR3 here is CASSKLLTGQGYDTGELFF. The DNA of the CDR3 is TGTGCCAGTAGTAAACTACTTACCGGACAGGGGTACGACACCGGGGAGCTGTTTTTT.